One and the same sample provided the 14 T cell receptor beta chains below, sequenced in a study of long-term antiretroviral therapy in people with HIV. The libraries were made with immunoSEQ v3.0 at survey level. TCRdb keeps only in-frame clones here, not all; method: immunoSEQ multiplex PCR. Of approximately 41,000 clones listed, approximately 79% are singletons. The source material was unsorted PBMCs, sampled 1.5 years after starting antiretroviral therapy. These receptors came from a man aged 18 to 30 with HIV.

The gene calls are TRBV4-3 and TRBJ2-2; tentatively, D is TRBD2 (5 bases). Trimming pared 1 base from V and 4 bases from J, leaving 7 bases between. Germline CDR1 and CDR2: LGHNA and YSLEER. The CDR3 loop spans 14 amino acids. CDR3 sequence: CASSQVSGTGELFF. In nucleotides, the CDR3 is TGCGCCAGCAGCCAAGTAAGCGGCACCGGGGAGCTGTTTTTT.

The V gene is TRBV7-2, the J gene TRBJ2-7; possibly TRBD1 for D (6 bases). CDR3 length: 15 amino acids. The V end lost 2 bases, the J end lost 2 bases, and 13 bases lay between the germline ends. Germline values: CDR1 SGHTA, CDR2 FQGNSA. This CDR3 reads CASSLLQGNTYEQYF. The CDR3 bases are TGTGCCAGCAGCTTACTACAGGGAAACACCTACGAGCAGTACTTC.

This sequence joins TRBV4-1 and TRBJ2-3; no firm D call. The length of the CDR3 is 15 residues. CDR1 and CDR2 from the germline V gene are MGHRA and YSYEKL. Trimming shortened V by 3 bases and J by 5 bases, and 15 bases separated the two germline ends. This CDR3 reads CASSQHSRIGDTQYF. CDR3 in DNA: TGCGCCAGCAGCCAGCACAGTAGGATCGGAGATACGCAGTATTTT.

This chain connects TRBV5-4 to TRBJ2-5; 11 bases are shared with TRBD1. The V segment lost 1 base and the J segment 4 bases; nucleotides outside the gene matches: 3. Germline-derived CDR1 and CDR2 are SGHNT and YYREEE (reference sequence). The CDR3 sequence is 15 residues long. The CDR3 spells CASSLTGQGGETQYF. The CDR3 region has the DNA TGTGCCAGCAGCTTGACGGGACAGGGGGGAGAGACCCAGTACTTC.

The rearrangement links TRBV4-1 to TRBJ2-1; 7 bases map to TRBD1. Germline CDR1 MGHRA, CDR2 YSYEKL. J lost 10 bases, V lost 4 bases, and 10 bases had no gene match. The CDR3 covers 14 residues. The DNA of the CDR3 is TGCGCCAGCAGCCCCGGGACAGTTTTTGGAGAGCAGTTCTTC. It yields the protein CASSPGTVFGEQFF.

The chain combines TRBV6-5 with TRBJ2-2; perhaps D is TRBD1 or TRBD2 (5 bases each). The CDR3 runs 16 residues. Germline loops: CDR1 MNHEY, CDR2 SVGAGI. Trimming cost V 0 bases and J 0 bases, with 8 bases left between them. For the CDR3, the DNA is TGTGCCAGCAGTTACTCACGGGGCCCGAACACCGGGGAGCTGTTTTTT. Its translation: CASSYSRGPNTGELFF.

Concerning this clone itself: A read error may account for a junction end that differs from germline. Here the CDR3 DNA reads TGTGCCAGCAGGGAAGACAGCGGAGCGATTAGTGAGCAGTTCTTC. Amino acids: CASREDSGAISEQFF. V and J are TRBV2 and TRBJ2-1; D tentatively fits TRBD1 or TRBD2 (5 bases each). The CDR3 runs 15 residues. CDR1 is SNHLY, CDR2 FYNNEI, per germline.

The V call is TRBV6-5, the J call TRBJ2-5; 10 nucleotides align to TRBD2. Unmatched junction bases numbered 2, after V lost 4 bases and J lost 0 bases. This CDR3 region has 15 residues. Germline V gene data show CDR1 as MNHEY and CDR2 as SVGAGI. CDR3 residues: CASSLAGGYQETQYF. The CDR3 region has the DNA TGTGCCAGCAGTTTAGCGGGAGGCTACCAAGAGACCCAGTACTTC.

The V gene is TRBV28, the J gene TRBJ1-1; possible D gene TRBD1, 5 bases. CDR1 is MDHEN and CDR2 is SYDVKM in the germline V gene. Trimming left V 7 bases short and J 1 base short, with 10 bases between. The CDR3 is 13 amino acids. This chain's CDR3 is CASIMRGNTEAFF. The CDR3 bases are TGTGCCAGCATCATGAGGGGGAACACTGAAGCTTTCTTT. The full variable domain, its missing parts supplied by reference TRBV28 and TRBJ1-1, is DVKVTQSSRYLVKRTGEKVFLECVQDMDHENMFWYRQDPGLGLRLIYFSYDVKMKEKGDIPEGYSVSREKKERFSLILESASTNQTSMYLCASIMRGNTEAFFGQGTRLTVV.

This sequence joins TRBV27 and TRBJ2-3; D is uncertain. V was clipped by 0 bases and J by 4 bases, with 5 bases between them. The CDR3 totals 13 residues. CDR1 is MNHEY and CDR2 is SMNVEV in the germline V gene (reference sequence). CDR3 sequence reads: CASSLSSPDTQYF. CDR3 in DNA: TGTGCCAGCAGTTTATCGTCCCCAGATACGCAGTATTTT.

The chain has TRBV28 and TRBJ2-6; no clear D. V lost 2 bases and J 0 bases, leaving 5 bases between the germline ends. CDR3 length: 15 residues. The germline V gene has CDR1 MDHEN and CDR2 SYDVKM. CDR3 coding DNA: TGTGCCAGCAGTTTACGAAGCTCTGGGGCCAACGTCCTGACTTTC. This encodes CASSLRSSGANVLTF.

The chain uses TRBV13 and TRBJ1-1; the D is unclear. The CDR3 runs to 14 residues. Trimming left V 2 bases short and J 7 bases short, with 14 bases between. CDR1 and CDR2 from the germline V gene are PRHDT and FYEKMQ (reference sequence). The CDR3, as DNA: TGTGCCAGCAGCTTACGGTCGGGAGGCGTTGAAGCTTTCTTT. Protein: CASSLRSGGVEAFF.

This clone turned up a few times. Here the CDR3 reads CASSRDLYEQYF. The DNA for the CDR3 is TGTGCCAGCAGCCGGGACCTCTACGAGCAGTACTTC. The chain is built from TRBV28 and TRBJ2-7, with D perhaps matching TRBD1 or TRBD2 (5 bases each). V was trimmed by 6 bases and J by 3 bases, leaving 9 bases between them. CDR1 is MDHEN, CDR2 SYDVKM, per germline. The CDR3 totals 12 residues.

The CDR3 loop reads CASSRNLGGGSNYGYTF. The CDR3 DNA reads as TGCGCCAGCAGCCGGAACCTGGGCGGGGGCTCCAACTATGGCTACACCTTC. The rearrangement joins TRBV4-3 to TRBJ1-2; a weak D match, TRBD1 (6 bases). The CDR3 totals 17 residues. Germline CDR1 LGHNA, CDR2 YSLEER. The V and J ends lost 4 bases and 2 bases respectively, with 20 bases between them.